One T cell receptor (beta chain) is described in this entry. The antigen is not known. The sample originates from a study of beta chain features in type 1 diabetes. Study results and limitations: Researchers reported that naive, central memory and Treg TCRB repertoires appeared more similar in patients than in healthy donors. Patients with Type 1 diabetes showed moderately but significantly shorter TCRB CDR3s in all four CD4+ subsets.

Sequencing targeted expressed TCRB transcripts, as all isolated RNA had been reverse transcribed. Sequencing was performed with immunoSEQ multiplex PCR; in TCRdb, only in-frame clones are kept and a portion is missing. The sample yields 300,000 or so clones, around 8.5% seen once. Germline V CDR1 and CDR2: MDHEN, SYDVKM. The ends lost 3 bases at V and 3 bases at J; junction bases unmatched: 7. This CDR3 contains 15 residues. In total, each donor contributed a single heparinised blood draw that averaged roughly 110 mL. Each sorted fraction was over 98% pure. This clonotype was obtained from a man younger than 40 with type 1 diabetes. The sample comprised central memory CD4+ T cells from blood. The V and J genes are TRBV28 and TRBJ1-2; 7 bases map to TRBD1. CDR3 sequence: CASSLYDREDYGYTF. Here the CDR3 DNA reads TGTGCCAGCAGTTTGTATGACAGGGAGGACTATGGCTACACCTTC.